Following are 32 T cell receptor beta chains from one sample sequenced in a study of shared clonotypes between healthy human individuals. This table comes from immunoSEQ multiplex PCR, and its TCRdb copy is limited to in-frame clones, with some not included. This table has about 1.1 million clones, about 80% appearing once. What was sequenced was memory CD4+ T cells from PBMCs. Subset noted: CD45RA-negative fraction. The source of these receptors is a man younger than 35 in good health. Some clones in this sample may be carry-over from other donors' samples.

CDR3 sequence: CASSTGQGANQPQHF. DNA of the CDR3: TGTGCCAGCAGTACGGGACAGGGCGCCAATCAGCCCCAGCATTTT. The chain employs TRBV2 and TRBJ1-5, with 9 bases lining up with TRBD1. After removal of 5 bases from V and 3 bases from J, the junction contained 5 bases not matched to a gene. The CDR3 is 15 amino acids. CDR1 is SNHLY, CDR2 FYNNEI, per germline.

The genes are TRBV5-1 and TRBJ2-5, with TRBD1 as a possible D gene (5 bases). There are 14 residues in the CDR3. The germline V gene encodes CDR1 SGHRS and CDR2 YFSETQ. The V end lost 4 bases, the J end lost 3 bases, and 13 bases lay between the germline ends. This CDR3 reads CASSPSQGEETQYF. The CDR3 nucleotides are TGCGCCAGCAGCCCGAGCCAGGGTGAAGAGACCCAGTACTTC. Complete variable domain (other parts from reference TRBV5-1 and TRBJ2-5): KAGVTQTPRYLIKTRGQQVTLSCSPISGHRSVSWYQQTPGQGLQFLFEYFSETQRNKGNFPGRFSGRQFSNSRSEMNVSTLELGDSALYLCASSPSQGEETQYFGPGTRLLVL.

J is TRBJ1-6 and V is TRBV5-1; D remains ambiguous. Germline V lookup: CDR1 SGHRS, CDR2 YFSETQ. This CDR3 has 13 residues. V gave up 0 bases and J gave up 8 bases, with 6 bases separating them. The CDR3 loop is CASSLAGYSPLHF. For the CDR3, the DNA is TGCGCCAGCAGCTTGGCCGGGTATTCACCCCTCCACTTT.

Comments on this clone: This same CDR3 is encoded by further DNA sequences in the sample. The chain is built from TRBV5-1 and TRBJ1-4; no clear D. Trimming shortened V by 3 bases and J by 3 bases, and 6 bases separated the two germline ends. Germline CDR1 reads SGHRS; CDR2 reads YFSETQ. CDR3 size: 13 residues. Here the CDR3 reads CASSSGPNEKLFF. CDR3 DNA sequence: TGCGCCAGCAGCTCTGGACCTAATGAAAAACTGTTTTTT.

The sample holds one count of this clone. The chain is built from TRBV7-2 and TRBJ1-4; D perhaps matches TRBD1 (6 bases). The length of the CDR3 is 13 residues. Trimming took 8 bases from V and 6 from J, leaving 13 bases between them. Germline V gene sequence: CDR1 SGHTA, CDR2 FQGNSA. The CDR3 here is CASQRGGDEKLFF. In DNA, the CDR3 is TGTGCCAGCCAGAGGGGGGGAGATGAAAAACTGTTTTTT.

This clone appeared once. The chain combines TRBV29-1 with TRBJ2-3; either TRBD1 or TRBD2 may supply D (6 bases each). The CDR3 has 14 residues. Between the trimmed V and J ends, which lost 2 bases and 3 bases, there was a span of 12 bases. From germline, CDR1 is SQVTM and CDR2 ANQGSEA. CDR3 amino acids: CSVEWRGSTDTQYF. The CDR3 DNA reads as TGCAGCGTTGAATGGAGGGGGAGTACAGATACGCAGTATTTT.

Comments on this clone: The junction differs from germline at one of its ends, possibly a read error. This chain links TRBV6-1 with TRBJ1-2; 9 nucleotides agree with TRBD1. From germline, CDR1 is MNHNS and CDR2 SASEGT. This CDR3 is 13 amino acids long. The CDR3 is CASSDINRGQGRF. CDR3 nucleotides: TGTGCCAGCAGTGACATCAATCGGGGACAGGGACGATTC.

As to this clone: A far more abundant clone sits one base away, making this likely a read error. This sequence joins TRBV11-2 and TRBJ2-6; tentative D call: TRBD1 (6 bases). The V and J ends lost 5 bases and 2 bases respectively, with 7 bases between them. The CDR3 sequence is 14 residues long. Germline CDR1 SGHAT, CDR2 FQNNGV. This CDR3 reads CASSGGTGANVLTF. CDR3 sequence (DNA): TGTGCCAGCAGCGGGGGCACTGGGGCCAACGTCCTGACTTTC.

This chain links TRBV18 with TRBJ1-5, with a tentative D call TRBD1 (6 bases). In germline, CDR1 is KGHSH, CDR2 LQKENI. The germline V and J ends were trimmed by 4 bases and 8 bases, with 6 bases remaining between them. CDR3 length: 11 residues. The CDR3 sequence: CASSQGEPQHF. CDR3 DNA sequence: TGTGCCAGCTCACAGGGGGAGCCCCAGCATTTT.

The chain employs TRBV7-2 and TRBJ1-5, with a possible D match to TRBD1 (5 bases). This CDR3 has 15 residues. Germline loops: CDR1 SGHTA, CDR2 FQGNSA. V was shortened by 5 bases and J by 6 bases, with 17 bases between the two germline ends. The CDR3 here is CASSPSAGTGQPQHF. The CDR3 nucleotides read TGTGCCAGCAGCCCTTCGGCAGGGACGGGTCAGCCCCAGCATTTT.

The V gene is TRBV4-1, the J gene TRBJ2-1; TRBD2 aligns across 9 bases. This CDR3 region has 17 residues. The germline gives CDR1 MGHRA, CDR2 YSYEKL. V was clipped by 1 base and J by 7 bases; unmatched bases: 11. CDR3 sequence reads: CASSQGRAGGPRNEQFF. CDR3 nucleotide sequence: TGCGCCAGCAGCCAAGGTAGGGCGGGAGGGCCGAGGAATGAGCAGTTCTTC.

There are many counts of this clone. The rearrangement links TRBV28 to TRBJ1-2; D uncertain. The CDR3 contains 14 residues. The ends were cut back, 9 bases at V and 4 bases at J, with 18 bases in the middle. Germline CDR1 is MDHEN and CDR2 is SYDVKM. Here the CDR3 reads CASTAGRKSYGYTF. As DNA, the CDR3 is TGTGCCAGTACCGCAGGCCGTAAGAGCTATGGCTACACCTTC.

Remarks on this clone: Other DNA variants within this sample encode the same CDR3. This sequence joins TRBV5-6 and TRBJ2-7; D possibly uses TRBD1 or TRBD2 (5 bases each). Trimming removed 0 bases from V and 4 bases from J, with 5 bases in between. Germline V gives CDR1 SGHDT, CDR2 YYEEEE. The CDR3 consists of 12 residues. The DNA for the CDR3 is TGTGCCAGCAGCTTGGGGGGGTACGAGCAGTACTTC. Translating gives CASSLGGYEQYF. The complete variable domain, with remaining parts taken from reference TRBV5-6 and TRBJ2-7, reads DAGVTQSPTHLIKTRGQQVTLRCSPKSGHDTVSWYQQALGQGPQFIFQYYEEEERQRGNFPDRFSGHQFPNYSSELNVNALLLGDSALYLCASSLGGYEQYFGPGTRLTVT.

Concerning this clone itself: The sample holds other DNA sequences that translate to the same CDR3. This rearrangement joins TRBV7-3 to TRBJ2-1; TRBD2 matches 10 bases. The CDR3 loop spans 14 amino acids. The V segment lost 5 bases and the J segment 5 bases; nucleotides outside the gene matches: 3. Per germline, CDR1 SGHTA and CDR2 FQGTGA. CDR3 sequence reads: CASSPLAGDNEQFF. CDR3 DNA: TGTGCCAGCAGCCCCCTAGCGGGGGACAATGAGCAGTTCTTC.

This clone was seen ten or more times. The rearrangement uses TRBV4-3 and TRBJ1-2; D is perhaps TRBD1 (5 bases). CDR3 length: 14 residues. CDR1 LGHNA and CDR2 YSLEER come from the germline V gene. V was cut by 2 bases and J by 7 bases, with 14 bases left in between. The CDR3 sequence: CASSQPGGEGGYTF. The CDR3 region has the DNA TGCGCCAGCAGCCAACCTGGGGGGGAGGGTGGCTACACCTTC.

The J gene is TRBJ2-5, the V gene TRBV9, with D possibly being TRBD1 or TRBD2 (5 bases each). V dropped 6 bases and J dropped 1 base, with 16 bases sitting between them. The CDR3 spans 15 residues. Germline-derived CDR1 and CDR2 are SGDLS and YYNGEE. The chain's CDR3 is CASNLLGTPQETQYF. The CDR3 DNA reads TGTGCCAGCAACCTTCTAGGGACGCCCCAAGAGACCCAGTACTTC.

The V gene is TRBV25-1, the J gene TRBJ1-1, with TRBD1 as a possible D gene (5 bases). V was cut by 6 bases and J by 1 base, with 9 bases left in between. There are 13 residues in the CDR3. Germline V lookup: CDR1 MGHDK, CDR2 SYGVNS. CDR3 sequence reads: CASRGRKNTEAFF. In DNA, the CDR3 is TGTGCCAGCAGGGGACGGAAGAACACTGAAGCTTTCTTT.

To note about this clone: With a far larger clone one base away, a read error is the likely cause. This chain links TRBV18 with TRBJ1-1, with 7 bases that match TRBD1. The germline CDR1 and CDR2 sequences are KGHSH and LQKENI. This CDR3 is built from 13 residues. J lost 3 bases, V lost 8 bases, and 6 bases had no gene match. This chain's CDR3 is CASPQGQYTEAFF. CDR3 in DNA: TGTGCCAGCCCACAGGGACAGTACACTGAAGCTTTCTTT.

V is TRBV15 and J is TRBJ2-7; D perhaps matches TRBD1 (5 bases). The CDR3 covers 14 residues. The V end was cut by 3 bases, the J end by 12 bases, with 21 bases between. Germline values: CDR1 LNHNV, CDR2 YYDKDF (reference sequence). CDR3 in DNA: TGTGCCACCAGCAGTTTAAAGGATGACAGCCGGCGGTACTTC. Residues: CATSSLKDDSRRYF.

The rearrangement uses TRBV6-5 and TRBJ2-7; tentative D call: TRBD1 (6 bases). This CDR3 region has 15 residues. CDR1 is MNHEY, CDR2 SVGAGI, per germline. V lost 6 bases and J lost 2, with 17 bases in between. In nucleotides, the CDR3 is TGTGCCAGCAGCCAAACAGGGTCAGGGACCTACGAGCAGTACTTC. It encodes CASSQTGSGTYEQYF.

The V gene is TRBV4-2, the J gene TRBJ1-1, with TRBD1 as a possible D gene (5 bases). Trimming shortened V by 4 bases and J by 7 bases, and 13 bases separated the two germline ends. The germline V gene has CDR1 LGHNA and CDR2 YNFKEQ. The CDR3 sequence is 13 residues long. CDR3 nucleotide sequence: TGTGCCAGCAGCCTCAAACCGGGACTTGAAGCTTTCTTT. It is translated as CASSLKPGLEAFF.

The chain couples TRBV5-4 to TRBJ2-7, with D perhaps matching TRBD2 (6 bases). V shed 4 bases and J shed 0 bases, with 14 bases lying between them. Germline V gene sequence: CDR1 SGHNT, CDR2 YYREEE (reference sequence). There are 15 residues in the CDR3. This chain's CDR3 is CASSDVAVLSYEQYF. In DNA form, the CDR3 reads TGTGCCAGCAGCGACGTAGCGGTCCTCTCCTACGAGCAGTACTTC.

In regard to this clone: A read error may be the cause here, since a much bigger clone is one base away. Other DNA sequences in this sample translate to the same CDR3. The J gene is TRBJ2-4, the V gene TRBV28; perhaps TRBD1 as D (6 bases). The CDR3 loop spans 14 amino acids. The V gene's germline CDR1 is MDHEN and CDR2 SYDVKM. CDR3 sequence reads: CASSSGQAKNIQYF. The CDR3 region has the DNA TGCGCCAGCAGTTCGGGACAAGCCAAAAACATTCAGTACTTC.

This chain links TRBV13 with TRBJ2-2; 11 bases are shared with TRBD2. Germline CDR1 is PRHDT and CDR2 is FYEKMQ (reference sequence). The ends lost 5 bases at V and 6 bases at J; junction bases unmatched: 5. This CDR3 has 15 amino acids. The CDR3 coding sequence is TGTGCCAGCAGCCTCGGACTAGCGGGTTCCGGGGAGCTGTTTTTT. Protein sequence: CASSLGLAGSGELFF.

The J gene is TRBJ2-3, the V gene TRBV7-9; D not certain. Germline CDR1 is SEHNR and CDR2 is FQNEAQ (reference sequence). The CDR3 is 15 residues long. The V end was cut by 5 bases, the J end by 2 bases, with 14 bases between. CDR3 in amino acids: CASSLWTVNTDTQYF. The CDR3 region has the DNA TGTGCCAGCAGCCTTTGGACGGTTAACACAGATACGCAGTATTTT.

This clone was observed a few times. The chain links TRBV7-7 to TRBJ2-2, with no clear D. Looked up from germline, CDR1 is SSHAT and CDR2 is FNYEAQ (reference sequence). CDR3 length equals 15 residues. V was clipped by 4 bases and J by 2 bases, with 11 bases between them. DNA of the CDR3: TGTGCCAGCAGCTCTGGACGCCTAAACACCGGGGAGCTGTTTTTT. Amino acid sequence: CASSSGRLNTGELFF.

This chain links TRBV5-4 with TRBJ2-7, with D perhaps TRBD2 (7 bases). Germline lookup yields CDR1 SGHNT and CDR2 YYREEE (reference sequence). V lost 2 bases and J lost 4, with 19 bases in between. The CDR3 totals 16 residues. In nucleotides, the CDR3 is TGTGCCAGCAGCTTTCTCGGGGGGCGAGTAAGTTACGAGCAGTACTTC. Translation gives CASSFLGGRVSYEQYF.

The chain employs TRBV15 and TRBJ1-1; TRBD1 is a possible D gene (5 bases). CDR3 length equals 15 residues. Per the germline V gene, CDR1 is LNHNV and CDR2 is YYDKDF (reference sequence). Deletions cut 1 base from V and 1 base from J, with 10 bases between. In DNA, the CDR3 is TGTGCCACCAGCAGAGTAGGGGCTAGGAACACTGAAGCTTTCTTT. Amino acids: CATSRVGARNTEAFF. The variable domain in full, with the rest retrieved from reference TRBV15 and TRBJ1-1, is DAMVIQNPRYQVTQFGKPVTLSCSQTLNHNVMYWYQQKSSQAPKLLFHYYDKDFNNEADTPDNFQSRRPNTSFCFLDIRSPGLGDTAMYLCATSRVGARNTEAFFGQGTRLTVV.

In the case of this clone: Sequence at one end of the junction differs from germline and may be a read error. V is TRBV11-2 and J is TRBJ2-7, with 11 bases identical to TRBD2. Germline CDR1 and CDR2: SGHAT and FQNNGV. The CDR3 is 13 amino acids. The DNA of the CDR3 is TGTGCCAGCAGCCCTGAAAGACTAGCGGGGTTGCACTTC. Its translation: CASSPERLAGLHF.

The chain uses TRBV28 and TRBJ2-7; TRBD1 matches at 7 bases. The CDR3 is made up of 14 amino acids. Germline V gene lookup returns CDR1 MDHEN and CDR2 SYDVKM. J was trimmed by 6 bases and V by 4 bases; bases with no gene match: 9. The CDR3 DNA is TGTGCCAGCAGTTCGACAGGGTACGTAAGCGAGCAGTACTTC. Amino acid sequence: CASSSTGYVSEQYF.

J is TRBJ2-5 and V is TRBV19; D gene unclear. V was clipped by 2 bases and J by 5 bases, with 9 bases between them. Germline values: CDR1 LNHDA, CDR2 SQIVND (reference sequence). The CDR3 is made up of 13 amino acids. The CDR3 sequence is CASSIIARETQYF. The CDR3 DNA follows: TGTGCCAGTAGTATAATCGCAAGGGAGACCCAGTACTTC.

This chain connects TRBV7-6 to TRBJ2-2; tentatively, D is TRBD2 (6 bases). This CDR3 has 16 amino acids. CDR1 is SGHVS and CDR2 is FNYEAQ in the germline V gene. V dropped 4 bases and J dropped 0 bases, with 12 bases sitting between them. The CDR3 reads CASSYLAPTNTGELFF. The CDR3 nucleotides read TGTGCCAGCAGCTACCTAGCGCCCACGAACACCGGGGAGCTGTTTTTT.